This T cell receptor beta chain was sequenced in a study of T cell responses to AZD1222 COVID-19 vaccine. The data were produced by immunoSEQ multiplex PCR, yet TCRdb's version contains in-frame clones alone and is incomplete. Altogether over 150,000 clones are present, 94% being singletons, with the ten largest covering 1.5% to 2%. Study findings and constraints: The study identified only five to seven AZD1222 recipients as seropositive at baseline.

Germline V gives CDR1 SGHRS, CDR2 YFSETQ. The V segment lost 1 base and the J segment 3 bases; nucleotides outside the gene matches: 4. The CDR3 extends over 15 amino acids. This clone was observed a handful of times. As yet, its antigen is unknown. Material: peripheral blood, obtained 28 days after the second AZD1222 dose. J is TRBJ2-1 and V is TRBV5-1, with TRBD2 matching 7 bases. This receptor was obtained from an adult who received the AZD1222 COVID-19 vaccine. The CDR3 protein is CASSLLAGDYNEQFF. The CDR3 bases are TGCGCCAGCAGCTTGCTGGCGGGGGACTACAATGAGCAGTTCTTC.